These T cell receptor beta chains were read from a single sample in a study of T-cell memory formation after mild COVID-19. TCRdb reanalysed the 5' RACE reads using MiXCR and keeps one entry per CDR3 protein. The data contain about 560,000 distinct CDR3 sequences, more than 15% of them singletons. The sample taken for sequencing was PBMCs or a T cell subset sorted from them (not recorded which). The receptors stem from an adult woman who had mild COVID-19 (a few samples of this study predate the infection). Cell type and time point are not known. Both conserved end residues are part of each CDR3. D genes are given only for firm matches. A clone size is listed for some rows: how often the clone was seen (once, few, many), or a class if it is expanded.

>.|TRBJ1-1|.|TRBV30
CAWSWGRDTEAFF
TGTGCCTGGAGTTGGGGGAGGGACACTGAAGCTTTCTTT
>.|TRBJ2-2|.|TRBV24-1
CATSDLRLNTGELFF
TGTGCCACCAGTGATTTGCGGTTGAACACCGGGGAGCTGTTTTTT
>few|TRBJ2-1|.|TRBV12-3/TRBV12-4
CASNEGVPSEQFF
TGTGCCAGCAACGAGGGGGTGCCGTCTGAGCAGTTCTTC
>few|TRBJ2-1|TRBD2|TRBV7-6
CASSLMQGRTSGSYNEQFF
TGTGCCAGCAGCTTAATGCAGGGGCGGACTAGCGGGTCCTACAATGAGCAGTTCTTC
>.|TRBJ1-2|TRBD1|TRBV6-5
CASSTGTGLNYGYTF
TGTGCCAGCAGTACCGGGACAGGGTTGAACTATGGCTACACCTTC
>few|TRBJ1-1|TRBD1|TRBV12-3/TRBV12-4
CASREQGRGNTEAFF
TGTGCCAGCAGGGAACAGGGGAGGGGGAACACTGAAGCTTTCTTT
>few|TRBJ1-2|.|TRBV28
CASRPRGTSYGYTF
TGTGCCAGCAGGCCCCGGGGGACTTCATATGGCTACACCTTC
>.|TRBJ2-3|TRBD1|TRBV5-1
CASSLPRGQGVAAADTQYF
TGCGCCAGCAGCTTGCCCCGAGGACAGGGGGTCGCCGCCGCAGATACGCAGTATTTT
>.|TRBJ1-2|.|TRBV9
CASSVDSQNYGYTF
TGTGCCAGCAGCGTGGACAGTCAAAACTATGGCTACACCTTC
>many|TRBJ2-1|.|TRBV7-2
CASSLNTDLSYNEQFF
TGTGCCAGCAGCTTAAACACAGATCTGTCCTACAATGAGCAGTTCTTC
>.|TRBJ1-2|.|TRBV16
CASSQSQGNYGYTF
TGTGCCAGCAGCCAATCCCAAGGTAACTATGGCTACACCTTC
>.|TRBJ2-7|TRBD2|TRBV4-2
CASSQDLGLAREQYF
TGTGCCAGCAGCCAAGATTTGGGACTAGCGAGGGAGCAGTACTTC
>few|TRBJ1-2|.|TRBV24-1
CATSPAAGFRDNYGYTF
TGTGCCACCAGTCCCGCTGCAGGGTTCCGGGATAACTATGGCTACACCTTC
>few|TRBJ2-7|.|TRBV5-1
CASSFATVSSYEQYF
TGCGCCAGCAGCTTTGCGACAGTCAGCTCCTACGAGCAGTACTTC
>few|TRBJ2-5|.|TRBV12-3/TRBV12-4
CASSSGRIGLPRPETQYF
TGTGCCAGCAGTTCCGGACGGATAGGGCTGCCTAGGCCAGAGACCCAGTACTTC
>.|TRBJ1-3|TRBD1|TRBV10-3
CAIRASQGQGDSGNTIYF
TGTGCCATCAGAGCTTCTCAGGGACAGGGAGACTCTGGAAACACCATATATTTT
>few|TRBJ1-1|.|TRBV12-3/TRBV12-4
CASSLLGDSWPEAFF
TGTGCCAGCAGTTTACTTGGTGACAGTTGGCCTGAAGCTTTCTTT
>.|TRBJ2-5|TRBD2|TRBV29-1
CSVDGRDQETQYF
TGCAGCGTTGACGGGAGGGACCAAGAGACCCAGTACTTC
>.|TRBJ1-1|.|TRBV20-1
CSASRTMNTEAFF
TGCAGTGCTTCTAGGACGATGAACACTGAAGCTTTCTTT
>many|TRBJ2-5|TRBD2|TRBV29-1
CSTWGGDLQYF
TGCAGCACCTGGGGAGGGGACTTGCAGTACTTC
>few|TRBJ2-6|.|TRBV6-2/TRBV6-3
CASSLFPGANVLTF
TGTGCCAGCAGTCTTTTTCCTGGGGCCAACGTCCTGACTTTC
>few|TRBJ2-1|TRBD2|TRBV4-1
CASSRSAGLAGGPGNEQFF
TGCGCCAGCAGCCGATCGGCGGGGCTAGCGGGAGGGCCGGGCAATGAGCAGTTCTTC
>.|TRBJ2-3|.|TRBV5-5
CASSLGYGEADTQYF
TGTGCCAGCAGCTTGGGATATGGCGAGGCAGATACGCAGTATTTT
>.|TRBJ2-1|.|TRBV18
CASSRAQGVYNEQFF
TGTGCCAGCTCACGAGCCCAGGGCGTCTACAATGAGCAGTTCTTC
>many|TRBJ2-4|.|TRBV7-9
CASFPLAKNIQYF
TGTGCCAGCTTCCCCCTAGCCAAAAACATTCAGTACTTC
>few|TRBJ1-5|.|TRBV5-1
CASSLSGANDQPQHF
TGCGCCAGCAGCTTGTCGGGAGCAAATGATCAGCCCCAGCATTTT
>.|TRBJ2-7|.|TRBV20-1
CSAMSRDSYEQYF
TGCAGTGCCATGTCCAGGGATTCCTACGAGCAGTACTTC
>.|TRBJ2-7|.|TRBV27
CASSPPDRQVSYEQYF
TGTGCCAGCAGTCCCCCAGACAGACAGGTTAGCTACGAGCAGTACTTC
>few|TRBJ1-1|.|TRBV6-5
CASRPLTGNTEAFF
TGTGCCAGCAGGCCTTTAACAGGGAACACTGAAGCTTTCTTT
>.|TRBJ2-3|.|TRBV6-1
CASIRGGTGTQNTQYF
TGTGCCAGCATTCGCGGGGGGACAGGGACACAGAATACGCAGTATTTT
>few|TRBJ1-2|.|TRBV6-4
CASSDSEEGYGYTF
TGTGCCAGCAGTGACTCAGAGGAAGGGTATGGCTACACCTTC
>.|TRBJ1-1|.|TRBV7-6
CASSLAVTSEAFF
TGTGCCAGCAGCTTAGCGGTAACTAGTGAAGCTTTCTTT
>few|TRBJ2-3|TRBD2|TRBV30
CAWSVGLAGGDTQYF
TGTGCCTGGAGTGTCGGACTAGCGGGAGGAGATACGCAGTATTTT
>few|TRBJ2-1|TRBD2|TRBV24-1
CATSEVLAGGNEQFF
TGTGCCACCAGTGAAGTTCTAGCGGGGGGCAATGAGCAGTTCTTC
>few|TRBJ2-3|.|TRBV7-6
CASSLWQDRRDPDTQYF
TGTGCCAGCAGCTTGTGGCAGGACAGGAGGGATCCAGATACGCAGTATTTT
>few|TRBJ2-3|TRBD1|TRBV5-5
CASSLRGQRTDTQYF
TGTGCCAGCAGCTTGAGGGGGCAGCGCACAGATACGCAGTATTTT
>few|TRBJ1-2|.|TRBV7-8
CASSPVLYGYTF
TGTGCCAGCAGCCCGGTTCTCTATGGCTACACCTTC
>.|TRBJ2-3|TRBD1|TRBV20-1
CSARENRGQADTQYF
TGCAGTGCTAGAGAAAACAGGGGGCAGGCAGATACGCAGTATTTT
>few|TRBJ1-5|.|TRBV7-8
CASSFRAVSNQPQHF
TGTGCCAGCAGCTTCCGGGCCGTTAGCAATCAGCCCCAGCATTTT
>many|TRBJ1-2|.|TRBV5-1
CASSLGHMGDYGYTF
TGCGCCAGCAGCTTGGGGCATATGGGCGACTATGGCTACACCTTC
>.|TRBJ2-1|TRBD1|TRBV7-9
CASSELDRVKGNEQFF
TGTGCCAGCAGCGAACTAGACAGGGTTAAGGGGAATGAGCAGTTCTTC
>.|TRBJ2-4|TRBD2|TRBV3-1
CASSQVTSGEAKNIQYF
TGTGCCAGCAGCCAAGTTACTAGCGGGGAGGCCAAAAACATTCAGTACTTC
>.|TRBJ1-2|.|TRBV10-3
CAISEPAGYGYTF
TGTGCCATCAGTGAGCCAGCCGGGTATGGCTACACCTTC
>.|TRBJ1-5|.|TRBV18
CASSPGHLSNQPQHF
TGTGCCAGCTCACCGGGGCACCTTAGCAATCAGCCCCAGCATTTT
>.|TRBJ1-1|.|TRBV7-2
CASSPAPAMNTEAFF
TGTGCCAGCAGCCCCGCCCCAGCTATGAACACTGAAGCTTTCTTT
>few|TRBJ1-4|TRBD1|TRBV19
CASSRQGAILTNEKLFF
TGTGCCAGTAGCCGACAGGGGGCGATTCTGACTAATGAAAAACTGTTTTTT
>few|TRBJ2-7|TRBD1|TRBV5-4
CASSFDGTVSYEQYF
TGTGCCAGCAGCTTTGACGGGACAGTCTCCTACGAGCAGTACTTC
>few|TRBJ2-7|TRBD1|TRBV18
CASSPSPPEPGQGNYEQYF
TGTGCCAGCTCACCATCTCCCCCAGAACCGGGACAGGGCAACTACGAGCAGTACTTC
>many|TRBJ1-2|.|TRBV24-1
CASGGGAVYGYTF
TGTGCCTCCGGTGGGGGGGCGGTGTATGGCTACACCTTC
>.|TRBJ2-5|TRBD2|TRBV4-3
CASSQASLAAQETQYF
TGCGCCAGCAGCCAAGCTTCACTAGCGGCCCAAGAGACCCAGTACTTC
>few|TRBJ2-7|.|TRBV24-1
CATSPRGGGDEQYF
TGTGCCACCAGCCCGAGGGGGGGCGGGGACGAGCAGTACTTC
>.|TRBJ2-2|.|TRBV11-2
CASSLERGAGELFF
TGTGCCAGCAGCTTAGAGAGGGGGGCCGGGGAGCTGTTTTTT
>.|TRBJ1-2|TRBD1|TRBV6-1
CASNNYRGPYGYTF
TGTGCCAGCAATAATTACAGGGGGCCCTATGGCTACACCTTC
>.|TRBJ2-5|.|TRBV3-1
CASSQRGGIRGETQYF
TGTGCCAGCAGCCAACGGGGCGGTATTCGTGGGGAGACCCAGTACTTC